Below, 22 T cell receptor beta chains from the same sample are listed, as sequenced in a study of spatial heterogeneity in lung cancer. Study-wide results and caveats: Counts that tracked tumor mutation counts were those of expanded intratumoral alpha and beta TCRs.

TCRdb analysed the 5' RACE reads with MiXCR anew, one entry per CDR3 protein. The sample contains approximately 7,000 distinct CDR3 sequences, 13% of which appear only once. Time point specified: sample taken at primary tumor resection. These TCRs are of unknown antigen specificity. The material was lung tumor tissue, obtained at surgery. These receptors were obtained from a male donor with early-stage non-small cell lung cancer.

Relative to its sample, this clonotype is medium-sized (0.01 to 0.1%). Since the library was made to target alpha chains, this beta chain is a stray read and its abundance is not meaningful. The CDR3 here is CASSLPQGIKNIQYF. In DNA, the CDR3 is TGTGCCAGCAGCTTACCACAGGGTATTAAAAACATTCAGTACTTC. The chain uses TRBV11-2 and TRBJ2-4; D might be TRBD1 (6 bases). V lost 2 bases and J lost 4, with 12 bases in between. In germline, CDR1 is SGHAT, CDR2 FQNNGV. The CDR3 is 15 residues long.

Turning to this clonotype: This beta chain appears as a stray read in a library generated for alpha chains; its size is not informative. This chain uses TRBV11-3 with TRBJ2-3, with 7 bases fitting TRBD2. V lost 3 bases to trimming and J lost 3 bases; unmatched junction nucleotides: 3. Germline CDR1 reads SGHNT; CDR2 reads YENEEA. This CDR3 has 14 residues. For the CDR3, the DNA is TGTGCCAGCAGCTTCCGGGGAGGGACAGATACGCAGTATTTT. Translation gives CASSFRGGTDTQYF.

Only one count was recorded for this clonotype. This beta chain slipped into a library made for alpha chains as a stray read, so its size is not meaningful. Written as DNA, the CDR3 is TGTGCCAGCAGCTTAGTTTGGGGTGGGGCTTACAATGAGCAGTTCTTC. It translates to CASSLVWGGAYNEQFF. The V call is TRBV7-2, the J call TRBJ2-1; D may be TRBD1 (5 bases). The CDR3 is 16 amino acids. The V gene lost 1 base and the J gene lost 4 bases, with 14 bases spanning the gap. Germline lookup yields CDR1 SGHTA and CDR2 FQGNSA. The whole variable domain, filled in from reference TRBV7-2 and TRBJ2-1, reads GAGVSQSPSNKVTEKGKDVELRCDPISGHTALYWYRQSLGQGLEFLIYFQGNSAPDKSGLPSDRFSAERTGGSVSTLTIQRTQQEDSAVYLCASSLVWGGAYNEQFFGPGTRLTVL.

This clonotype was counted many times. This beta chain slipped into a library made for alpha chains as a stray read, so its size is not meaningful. The CDR3 nucleotides read TGTGCCAGCAGTGGGACACCAACTAATGAAAAACTGTTTTTT. It is translated as CASSGTPTNEKLFF. The chain couples TRBV12-3 or TRBV12-4 to TRBJ1-4, with D perhaps matching TRBD1 (6 bases). Trimming cost V 5 bases and J 0 bases, with 7 bases left between them. There are 14 residues in the CDR3.

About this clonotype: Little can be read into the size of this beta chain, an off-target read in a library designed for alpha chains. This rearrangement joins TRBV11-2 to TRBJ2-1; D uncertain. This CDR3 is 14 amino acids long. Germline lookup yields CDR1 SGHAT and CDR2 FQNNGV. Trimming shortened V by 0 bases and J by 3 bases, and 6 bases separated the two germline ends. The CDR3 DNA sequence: TGTGCCAGCAGCTTAGACGGCAGCTACAATGAGCAGTTCTTC. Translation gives CASSLDGSYNEQFF. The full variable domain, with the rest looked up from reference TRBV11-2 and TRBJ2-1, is EAGVAQSPRYKIIEKRQSVAFWCNPISGHATLYWYQQILGQGPKLLIQFQNNGVVDDSQLPKDRFSAERLKGVDSTLKIQPAKLEDSAVYLCASSLDGSYNEQFFGPGTRLTVL.

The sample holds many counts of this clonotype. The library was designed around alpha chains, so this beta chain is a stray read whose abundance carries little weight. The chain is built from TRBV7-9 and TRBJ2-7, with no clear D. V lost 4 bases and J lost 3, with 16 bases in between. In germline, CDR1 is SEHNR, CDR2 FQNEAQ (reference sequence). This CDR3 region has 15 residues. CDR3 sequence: CASSSPERDFYEQYF. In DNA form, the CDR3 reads TGTGCCAGCAGCTCGCCCGAAAGGGATTTCTACGAGCAGTACTTC.

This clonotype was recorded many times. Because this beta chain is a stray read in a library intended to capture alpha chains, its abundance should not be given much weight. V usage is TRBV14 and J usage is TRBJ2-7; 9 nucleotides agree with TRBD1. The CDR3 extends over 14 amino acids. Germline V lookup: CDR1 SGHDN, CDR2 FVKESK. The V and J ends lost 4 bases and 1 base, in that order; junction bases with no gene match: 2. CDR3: CASSLGQGSYEQYF. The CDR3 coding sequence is TGTGCCAGCAGCCTTGGACAGGGGTCCTACGAGCAGTACTTC. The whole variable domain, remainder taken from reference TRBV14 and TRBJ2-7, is EAGVTQFPSHSVIEKGQTVTLRCDPISGHDNLYWYRRVMGKEIKFLLHFVKESKQDESGMPNNRFLAERTGGTYSTLKVQPAELEDSGVYFCASSLGQGSYEQYFGPGTRLTVT.

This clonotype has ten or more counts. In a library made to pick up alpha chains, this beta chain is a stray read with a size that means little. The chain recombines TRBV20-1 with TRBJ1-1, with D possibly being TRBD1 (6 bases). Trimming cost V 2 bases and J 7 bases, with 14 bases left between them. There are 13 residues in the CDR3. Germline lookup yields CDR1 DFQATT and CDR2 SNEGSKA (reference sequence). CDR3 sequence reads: CSARRRGNLEAFF. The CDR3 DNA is TGCAGTGCTAGAAGGAGGGGGAATCTTGAAGCTTTCTTT.

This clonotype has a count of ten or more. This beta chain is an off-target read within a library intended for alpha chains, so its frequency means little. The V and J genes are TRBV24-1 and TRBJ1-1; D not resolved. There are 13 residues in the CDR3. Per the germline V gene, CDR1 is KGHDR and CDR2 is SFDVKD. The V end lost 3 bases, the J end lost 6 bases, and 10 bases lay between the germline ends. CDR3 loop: CATSDPGRPEAFF. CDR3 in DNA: TGTGCCACCAGTGATCCCGGCCGGCCTGAAGCTTTCTTT.

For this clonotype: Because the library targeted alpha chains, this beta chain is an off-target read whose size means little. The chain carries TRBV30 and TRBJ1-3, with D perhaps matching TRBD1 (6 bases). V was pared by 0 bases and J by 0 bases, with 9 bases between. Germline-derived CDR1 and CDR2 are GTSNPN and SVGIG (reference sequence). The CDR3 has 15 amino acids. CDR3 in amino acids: CAWSVTGSSGNTIYF. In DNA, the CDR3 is TGTGCCTGGAGTGTAACAGGGAGCTCTGGAAACACCATATATTTT.

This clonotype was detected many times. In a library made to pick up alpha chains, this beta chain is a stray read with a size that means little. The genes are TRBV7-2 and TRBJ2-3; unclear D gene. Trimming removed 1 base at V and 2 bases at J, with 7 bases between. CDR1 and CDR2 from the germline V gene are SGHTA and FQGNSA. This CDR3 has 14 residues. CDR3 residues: CASSLGRSTDTQYF. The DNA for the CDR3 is TGTGCCAGCAGCTTAGGGAGATCCACAGATACGCAGTATTTT. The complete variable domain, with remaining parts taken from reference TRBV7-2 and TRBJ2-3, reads GAGVSQSPSNKVTEKGKDVELRCDPISGHTALYWYRQSLGQGLEFLIYFQGNSAPDKSGLPSDRFSAERTGGSVSTLTIQRTQQEDSAVYLCASSLGRSTDTQYFGPGTRLTVL.

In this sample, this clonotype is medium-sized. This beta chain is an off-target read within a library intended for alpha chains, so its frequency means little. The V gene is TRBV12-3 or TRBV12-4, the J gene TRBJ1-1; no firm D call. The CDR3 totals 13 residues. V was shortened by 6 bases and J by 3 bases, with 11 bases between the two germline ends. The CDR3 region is CASRRTAYTEAFF. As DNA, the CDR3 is TGTGCCAGCAGGCGGACGGCTTACACTGAAGCTTTCTTT.

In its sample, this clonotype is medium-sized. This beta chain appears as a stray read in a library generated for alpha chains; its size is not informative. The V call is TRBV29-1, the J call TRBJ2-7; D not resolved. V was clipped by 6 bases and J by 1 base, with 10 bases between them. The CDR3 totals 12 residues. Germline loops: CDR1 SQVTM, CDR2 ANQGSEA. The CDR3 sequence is CSVRQASYEQYF. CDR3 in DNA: TGCAGCGTCCGCCAGGCGTCCTACGAGCAGTACTTC.

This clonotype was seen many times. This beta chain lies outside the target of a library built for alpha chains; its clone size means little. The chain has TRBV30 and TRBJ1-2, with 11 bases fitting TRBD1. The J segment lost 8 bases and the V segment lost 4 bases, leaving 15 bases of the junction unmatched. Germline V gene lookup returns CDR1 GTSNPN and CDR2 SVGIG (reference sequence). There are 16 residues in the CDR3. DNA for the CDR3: TGTGCCTGGACCCCGGACAGGGGGCCCCCTAAGAGGGGCTACACCTTC. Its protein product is CAWTPDRGPPKRGYTF. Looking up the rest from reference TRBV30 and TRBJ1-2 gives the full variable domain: SQTIHQWPATLVQPVGSPLSLECTVEGTSNPNLYWYRQAAGRGLQLLFYSVGIGQISSEVPQNLSASRPQDRQFILSSKKLLLSDSGFYLCAWTPDRGPPKRGYTFGSGTRLTVV.

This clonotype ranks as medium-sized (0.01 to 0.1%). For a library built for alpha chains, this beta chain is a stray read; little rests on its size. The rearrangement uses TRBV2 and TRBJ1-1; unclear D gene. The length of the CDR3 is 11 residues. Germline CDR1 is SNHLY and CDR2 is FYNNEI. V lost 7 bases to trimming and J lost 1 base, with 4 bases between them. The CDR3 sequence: CASIWNTEAFF. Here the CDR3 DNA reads TGTGCCAGCATCTGGAACACTGAAGCTTTCTTT.

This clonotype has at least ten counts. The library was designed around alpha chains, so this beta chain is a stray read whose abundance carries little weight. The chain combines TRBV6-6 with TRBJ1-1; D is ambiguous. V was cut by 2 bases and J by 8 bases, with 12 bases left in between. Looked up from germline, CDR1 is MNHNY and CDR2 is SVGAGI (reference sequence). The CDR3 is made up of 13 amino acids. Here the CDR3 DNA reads TGTGCCAGCAGTTACGGGCTAGACTCCGAAGCTTTCTTT. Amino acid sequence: CASSYGLDSEAFF.

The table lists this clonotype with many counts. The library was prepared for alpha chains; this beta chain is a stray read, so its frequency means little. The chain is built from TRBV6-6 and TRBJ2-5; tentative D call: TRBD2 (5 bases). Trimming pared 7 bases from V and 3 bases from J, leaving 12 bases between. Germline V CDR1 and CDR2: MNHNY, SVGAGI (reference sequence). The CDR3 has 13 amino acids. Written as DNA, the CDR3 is TGTGCCAGCACCCTGGACGGGGAAGAGACCCAGTACTTC. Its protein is CASTLDGEETQYF.

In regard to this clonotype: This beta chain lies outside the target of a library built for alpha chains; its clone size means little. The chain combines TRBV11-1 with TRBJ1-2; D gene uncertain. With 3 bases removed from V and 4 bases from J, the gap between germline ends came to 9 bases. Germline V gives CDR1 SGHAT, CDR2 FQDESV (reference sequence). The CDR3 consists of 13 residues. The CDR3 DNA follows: TGTGCCAGCAGCTTTGAGGGTTCCTATGGCTACACCTTC. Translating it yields CASSFEGSYGYTF.

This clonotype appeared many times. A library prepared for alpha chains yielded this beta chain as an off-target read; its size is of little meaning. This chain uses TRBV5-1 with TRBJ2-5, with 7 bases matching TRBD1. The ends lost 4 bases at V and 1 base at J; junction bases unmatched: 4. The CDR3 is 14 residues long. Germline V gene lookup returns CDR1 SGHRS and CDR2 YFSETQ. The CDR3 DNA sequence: TGCGCCAGCAGCCCGGGACAGTTCCAAGAGACCCAGTACTTC. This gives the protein CASSPGQFQETQYF.

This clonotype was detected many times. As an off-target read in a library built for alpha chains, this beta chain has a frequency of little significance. The CDR3 DNA reads TGCAGTGCTAGGGCGGGGGCCGATCAGCCCCAGCATTTT. Translation gives CSARAGADQPQHF. The rearrangement links TRBV20-1 to TRBJ1-5, with D maybe TRBD1 (6 bases). The CDR3 length is 13 residues. Trimming stripped 3 bases from V and 5 bases from J, with 11 bases between. Germline CDR1 reads DFQATT; CDR2 reads SNEGSKA (reference sequence).

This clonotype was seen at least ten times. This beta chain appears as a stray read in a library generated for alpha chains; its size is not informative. This CDR3 reads CASSFSVGGGGRMNTEAFF. The CDR3 nucleotides read TGTGCCAGCAGCTTCTCGGTCGGAGGGGGCGGGAGGATGAACACTGAAGCTTTCTTT. The chain links TRBV7-2 to TRBJ1-1, with TRBD1 matching 7 bases. This CDR3 contains 19 residues. Germline trimming cut 3 bases from V and 0 bases from J; bases unmatched to any gene: 16. CDR1 and CDR2 from the germline V gene are SGHTA and FQGNSA.

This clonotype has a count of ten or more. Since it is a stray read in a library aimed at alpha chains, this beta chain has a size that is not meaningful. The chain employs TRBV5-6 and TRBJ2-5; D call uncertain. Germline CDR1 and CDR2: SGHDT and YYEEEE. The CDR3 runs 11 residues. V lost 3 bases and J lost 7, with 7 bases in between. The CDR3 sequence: CASSSTGTQYF. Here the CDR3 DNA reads TGTGCCAGCAGCTCTACGGGGACCCAGTACTTC.